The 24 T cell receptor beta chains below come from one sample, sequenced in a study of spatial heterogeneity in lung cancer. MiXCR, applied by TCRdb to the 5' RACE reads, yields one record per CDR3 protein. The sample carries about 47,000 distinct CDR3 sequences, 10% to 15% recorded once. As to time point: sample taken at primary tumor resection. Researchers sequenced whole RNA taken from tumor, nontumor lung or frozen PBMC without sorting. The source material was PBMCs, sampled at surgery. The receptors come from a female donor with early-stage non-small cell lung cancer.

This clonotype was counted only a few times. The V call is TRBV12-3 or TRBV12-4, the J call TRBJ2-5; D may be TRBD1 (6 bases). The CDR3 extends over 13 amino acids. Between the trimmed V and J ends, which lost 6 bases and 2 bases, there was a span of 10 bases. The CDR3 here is CASRNREQETQYF. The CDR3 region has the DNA TGTGCCAGCAGAAACAGGGAGCAAGAGACCCAGTACTTC.

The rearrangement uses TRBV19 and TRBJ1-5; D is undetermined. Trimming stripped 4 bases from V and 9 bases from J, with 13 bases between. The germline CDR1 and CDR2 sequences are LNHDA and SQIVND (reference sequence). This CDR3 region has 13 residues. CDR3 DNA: TGTGCCAGTAGTAAGGCAGCTTGGGGGCCCCAGCATTTT. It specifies CASSKAAWGPQHF.

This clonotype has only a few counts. In DNA, the CDR3 is TGTGCCAGCAGCCCATTGGTGAACTCCTACGAGCAGTACTTC. Its translation is CASSPLVNSYEQYF. The rearrangement links TRBV12-3 or TRBV12-4 to TRBJ2-7; D is unclear. V was pared by 6 bases and J by 0 bases, with 12 bases between. The CDR3 length is 14 residues.

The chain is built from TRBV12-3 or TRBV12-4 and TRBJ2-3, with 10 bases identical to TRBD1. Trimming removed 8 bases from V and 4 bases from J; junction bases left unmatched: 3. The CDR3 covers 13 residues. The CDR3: CASGQGDPDTQYF. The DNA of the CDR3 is TGTGCCAGCGGACAGGGGGACCCAGATACGCAGTATTTT.

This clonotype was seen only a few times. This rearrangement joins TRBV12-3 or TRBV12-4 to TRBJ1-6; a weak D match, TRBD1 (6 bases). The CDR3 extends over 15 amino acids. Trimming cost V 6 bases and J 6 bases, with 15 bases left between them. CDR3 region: CASRETGGSNSPLHF. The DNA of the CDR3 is TGTGCCAGCAGGGAGACAGGCGGGAGTAATTCACCCCTCCACTTT.

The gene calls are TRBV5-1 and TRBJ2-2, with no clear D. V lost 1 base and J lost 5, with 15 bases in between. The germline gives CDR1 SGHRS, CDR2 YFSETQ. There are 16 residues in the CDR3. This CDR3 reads CASSLQSGFATGELFF. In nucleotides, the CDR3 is TGCGCCAGCAGCTTGCAATCGGGCTTTGCTACCGGGGAGCTGTTTTTT.

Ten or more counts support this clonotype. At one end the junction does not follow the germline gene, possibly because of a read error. The CDR3 coding sequence is TGCGCCAGCAGCCCGGGGACATCCTACGAGCAGTACTTC. It codes for CASSPGTSYEQYF. The rearrangement joins TRBV9 to TRBJ2-7, with D perhaps matching TRBD1 (6 bases). Germline-derived CDR1 and CDR2 are SGDLS and YYNGEE. This CDR3 spans 13 amino acids.

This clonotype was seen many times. The DNA of the CDR3 is TGCGCCAGCTGGGGGGGGCCGAGCTCCTACAATGAGCAGTTCTTC. Protein sequence: CASWGGPSSYNEQFF. The genes are TRBV5-1 and TRBJ2-1; possibly TRBD2 for D (7 bases). The CDR3 has 15 amino acids. Per germline, CDR1 SGHRS and CDR2 YFSETQ. V was shortened by 7 bases and J by 0 bases, with 14 bases between the two germline ends. Full variable domain (rest looked up from reference TRBV5-1 and TRBJ2-1): KAGVTQTPRYLIKTRGQQVTLSCSPISGHRSVSWYQQTPGQGLQFLFEYFSETQRNKGNFPGRFSGRQFSNSRSEMNVSTLELGDSALYLCASWGGPSSYNEQFFGPGTRLTVL.

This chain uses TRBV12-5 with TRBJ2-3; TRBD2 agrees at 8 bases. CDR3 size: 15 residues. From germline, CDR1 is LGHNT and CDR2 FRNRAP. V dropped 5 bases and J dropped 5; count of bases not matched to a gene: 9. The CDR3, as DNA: TGTGCTAGTGGTCCCGGGACGGGGGGGGTAGATACGCAGTATTTT. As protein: CASGPGTGGVDTQYF.

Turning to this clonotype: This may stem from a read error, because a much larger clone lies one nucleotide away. CDR3 protein: CASSRDGGNTEAFF. DNA for the CDR3: TGCGCCAGCAGCAGGGACGGGGGCAACACTGAAGCTTTCTTT. The chain carries TRBV5-1 and TRBJ1-1; D perhaps matches TRBD1 (6 bases). This CDR3 has 14 residues. Trimming shortened V by 4 bases and J by 2 bases, and 12 bases separated the two germline ends. The V gene's germline CDR1 is SGHRS and CDR2 YFSETQ.

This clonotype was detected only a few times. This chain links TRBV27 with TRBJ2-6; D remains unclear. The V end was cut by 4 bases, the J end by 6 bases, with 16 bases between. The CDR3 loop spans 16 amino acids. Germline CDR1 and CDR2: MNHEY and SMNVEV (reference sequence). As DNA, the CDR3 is TGTGCCAGCAGTTCCCCTAACACAGATAAGGCCAACGTCCTGACTTTC. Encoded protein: CASSSPNTDKANVLTF.

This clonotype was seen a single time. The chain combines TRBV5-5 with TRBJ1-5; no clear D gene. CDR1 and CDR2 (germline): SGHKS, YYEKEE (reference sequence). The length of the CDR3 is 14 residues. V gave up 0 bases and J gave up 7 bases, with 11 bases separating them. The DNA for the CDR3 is TGTGCCAGCAGCTTGGCGGCCTCACCCCAGCCCCAGCATTTT. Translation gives CASSLAASPQPQHF.

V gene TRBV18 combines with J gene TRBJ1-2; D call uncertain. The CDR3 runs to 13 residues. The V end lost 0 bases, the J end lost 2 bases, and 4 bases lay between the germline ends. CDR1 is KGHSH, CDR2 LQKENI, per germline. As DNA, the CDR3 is TGTGCCAGCTCACCACCTAACAACTATGGCTACACCTTC. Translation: CASSPPNNYGYTF.

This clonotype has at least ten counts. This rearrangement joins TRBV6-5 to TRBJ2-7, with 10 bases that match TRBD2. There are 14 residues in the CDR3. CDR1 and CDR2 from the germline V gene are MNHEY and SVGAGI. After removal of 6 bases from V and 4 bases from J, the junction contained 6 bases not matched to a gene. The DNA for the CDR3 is TGTGCCAGCAGGCTAGCGGGGGAAGCTTACGAGCAGTACTTC. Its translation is CASRLAGEAYEQYF.

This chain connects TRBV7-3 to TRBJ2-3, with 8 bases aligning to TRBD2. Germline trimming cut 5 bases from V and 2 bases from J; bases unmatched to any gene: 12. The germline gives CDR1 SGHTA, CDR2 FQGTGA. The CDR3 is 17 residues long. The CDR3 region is CASSPARVAGNTDTQYF. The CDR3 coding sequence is TGTGCCAGCAGCCCAGCTAGAGTAGCGGGGAACACAGATACGCAGTATTTT.

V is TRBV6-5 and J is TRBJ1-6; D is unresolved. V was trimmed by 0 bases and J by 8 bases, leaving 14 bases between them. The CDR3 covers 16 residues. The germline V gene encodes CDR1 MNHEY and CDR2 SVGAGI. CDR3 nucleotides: TGTGCCAGCAGTTACTCGAGAACGGGTTTGGATTCACCCCTCCACTTT. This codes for CASSYSRTGLDSPLHF.

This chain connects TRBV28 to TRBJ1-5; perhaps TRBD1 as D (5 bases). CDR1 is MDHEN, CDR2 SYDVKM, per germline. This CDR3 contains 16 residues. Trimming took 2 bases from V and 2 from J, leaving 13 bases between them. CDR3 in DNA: TGTGCCAGCAGTTTACCCGGGGGGTTCGGCAATCAGCCCCAGCATTTT. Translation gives CASSLPGGFGNQPQHF.

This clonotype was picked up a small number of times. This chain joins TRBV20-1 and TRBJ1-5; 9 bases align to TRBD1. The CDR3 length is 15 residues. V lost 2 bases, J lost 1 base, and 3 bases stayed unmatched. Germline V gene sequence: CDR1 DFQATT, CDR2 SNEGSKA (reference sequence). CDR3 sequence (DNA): TGCAGTGCTAGATCGGGACAGGGAAGCAATCAGCCCCAGCATTTT. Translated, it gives CSARSGQGSNQPQHF.

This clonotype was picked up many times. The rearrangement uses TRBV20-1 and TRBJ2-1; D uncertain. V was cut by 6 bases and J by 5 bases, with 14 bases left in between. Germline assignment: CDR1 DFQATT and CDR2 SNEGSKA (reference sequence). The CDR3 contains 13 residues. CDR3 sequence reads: CSATDGRNNEQFF. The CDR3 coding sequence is TGCAGTGCCACTGATGGACGGAACAATGAGCAGTTCTTC.

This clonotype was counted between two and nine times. CDR3 bases: TGCAGCGTTCGTCTTACCGATTATGGCTACACCTTC. Translation: CSVRLTDYGYTF. The chain recombines TRBV29-1 with TRBJ1-2; D call uncertain. The V end was cut by 5 bases, the J end by 5 bases, with 12 bases between. The V gene's germline CDR1 is SQVTM and CDR2 ANQGSEA. CDR3 length equals 12 residues.

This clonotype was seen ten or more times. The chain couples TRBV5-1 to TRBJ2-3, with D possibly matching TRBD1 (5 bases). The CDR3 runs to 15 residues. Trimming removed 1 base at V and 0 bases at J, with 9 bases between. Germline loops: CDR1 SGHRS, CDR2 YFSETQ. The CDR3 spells CASSLWAGSTDTQYF. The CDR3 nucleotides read TGCGCCAGCAGCTTGTGGGCAGGGAGCACAGATACGCAGTATTTT.

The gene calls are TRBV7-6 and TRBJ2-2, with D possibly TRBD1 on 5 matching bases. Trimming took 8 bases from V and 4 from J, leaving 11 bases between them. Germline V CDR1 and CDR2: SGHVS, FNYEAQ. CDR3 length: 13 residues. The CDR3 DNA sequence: TGTGCCAGCTCCTGGCAGGGCACCGGGGAGCTGTTTTTT. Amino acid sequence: CASSWQGTGELFF.

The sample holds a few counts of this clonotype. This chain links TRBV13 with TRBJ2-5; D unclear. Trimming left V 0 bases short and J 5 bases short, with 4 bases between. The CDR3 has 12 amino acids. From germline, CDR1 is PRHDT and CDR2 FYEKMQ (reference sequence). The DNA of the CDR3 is TGTGCCAGCAGCTTAGGCCTTGAGACCCAGTACTTC. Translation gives CASSLGLETQYF.

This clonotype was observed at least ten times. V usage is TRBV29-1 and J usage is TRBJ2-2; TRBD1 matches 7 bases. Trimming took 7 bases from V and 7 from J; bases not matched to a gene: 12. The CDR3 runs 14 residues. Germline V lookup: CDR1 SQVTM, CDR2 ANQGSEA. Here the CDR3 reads CSAQGSMANGELFF. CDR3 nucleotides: TGCAGCGCACAGGGGTCTATGGCCAACGGGGAGCTGTTTTTT.